This T cell receptor beta chain was sequenced in a study of T cells after yellow fever vaccination (dated by TCRdb to the late 2010s). Some background on the complete study: The SMART-Seq v4 Ultra Low Input RNA kit was used to prepare libraries from fractions with low cell numbers. Bulk TCR alpha and beta repertoires were sequenced longitudinally to track T-cell clones before and after primary and booster YFV17D yellow fever vaccination. Two healthy male donors, one aged 18 to 30 and one aged 30 to 40 years, made up the cohort. Blood was collected at multiple timepoints before and after primary and secondary immunization, and bulk PBMC replicates and cell subsets were isolated. General study outcomes and caveats: Only a couple of donors were included in the study, so the extent to which the findings can be generalized is limited. A small share of clonotypes was detected in both CD4 and CD8 compartments, with the overlap likely arising from convergent recombination. After the booster, most clones that had expanded after primary vaccination were detected again (nearly 98% of CD4 and around 88% of CD8), suggesting broad maintenance of memory. The secondary T-cell response was weaker than the primary response but faster, peaking on day 5 instead of day 15. FACS-sorted repertoires could contain abundant contaminating clonotypes from the bulk population, so computational filtering was required.

From the cysteine through the phenylalanine, the CDR3 covers 16 amino acids. Of all the DNA, just the CDR3 is kept, 48 bases in frame from base 1. CDR1 MNHEY and CDR2 SVGAGI are derived from the germline V gene. V sheds 2 bases and J sheds 4 bases, leaving 17 bases between their ends. TCR cDNA was synthesized by 5'RACE template switching, through which a universal primer site and unique molecular identifiers were introduced. cDNA synthesis was primed from both the TCR alpha and TCR beta constant segments. Libraries were amplified in two PCR steps, with sample barcodes and sequencing adapters added in the second step. Sequencing of libraries was done on Illumina HiSeq 2500 (2x100 bp) or NovaSeq (2x150 bp). As for the original processing: Demultiplexing of reads and collapsing into UMI consensus sequences were performed with MIGEC, and V(D)J alignment was carried out with MiXCR. Clonotypes responding to the vaccine were identified with edgeR on replicate PBMC samples, with the criteria of FDR below 0.01 and a log2 fold change above 5 up to day 15. CD4 or CD8 identity was assigned to each bulk clonotype according to whether the clonotype was present at higher abundance in the sequenced CD4 repertoire or the sequenced CD8 repertoire. The raw public reads went through TCRdb reprocessing: fastp at Q25, MiXCR clone calling, in-frame beta chains kept. Each CDR3 protein appears once, grouped with its most common genes and DNA. For this entry, the V and J calls and clone size follow TCRdb and not the study's own pipeline. This sample comprises approximately 150,000 distinct CDR3 sequences, 7.7% of them detected only once. Clones ranked in the top ten supply 0.55% to 0.9% of the sample.

Reading the label with the study, this specimen's treatment or condition is: live attenuated yellow fever vaccine strain. PBMCs were isolated from peripheral blood using a standard Ficoll-Paque protocol. CD4 and CD8 T-cell fractions were isolated with Dynabeads CD4 and CD8 positive selection kits. RNA was extracted with TriZol from bulk PBMCs, CD4 and CD8 fractions, and dextramer-positive and dextramer-negative fractions. This clonotype was seen ten or more times. There is no known antigen for this receptor. No much larger clone is present one base from it, and per-base qualities are unavailable. The sequence came from a man aged 25-40 years who received the YFV17D yellow fever vaccine. Here the chain combines TRBV6-5 and TRBJ2-5; the D gene is possibly TRBD1, with 5 bases matching. Specimen: CD4+ T cells sorted from PBMCs, collected 5 days after the yellow fever booster vaccination. This receptor carries the CDR3 CASSYPGGQGGETQYF. The DNA reads TGTGCCAGCAGTTACCCTGGTGGGCAGGGTGGAGAGACCCAGTACTTC.